Below are 18 T cell receptor beta chains sequenced from a single sample in a study of a mutant IDH1 vaccine in newly diagnosed glioma. No antigen has been assigned to these receptors. Time point reported: week 23, last vaccination. A single vaccine dose contained 300 ug of mutant IDH1 20-mer peptide, and topical imiquimod was used with it. Using immunoSEQ multiplex PCR, the repertoire was profiled, and TCRdb retains in-frame clones only, with some absent. The sample lists roughly 45,000 clones, about 88% occurring once. The specimen was PBMCs, collected from a glioma patient whose treatment included an IDH1 peptide vaccine. The receptors stem from a woman under 30 with glioma. Some clones in this sample may be carry-over from other donors' samples.

The chain recombines TRBV6-1 with TRBJ2-7; unclear D gene. With 4 bases removed from V and 2 bases from J, the gap between germline ends came to 12 bases. This CDR3 has 14 amino acids. CDR1 is MNHNS, CDR2 SASEGT, per germline. As DNA, the CDR3 is TGTGCCAGCAGTGGCGCGGCTACAGCCTACGAGCAGTACTTC. Translation: CASSGAATAYEQYF.

This chain uses TRBV5-5 with TRBJ2-5, with a tentative D call TRBD1 (5 bases). Germline CDR1 is SGHKS and CDR2 is YYEKEE (reference sequence). CDR3 size: 15 residues. V was trimmed by 4 bases and J by 4 bases, leaving 17 bases between them. In DNA, the CDR3 is TGTGCCAGCAGCGCTGCCAGGGTTTTGGGAGAGACCCAGTACTTC. It encodes CASSAARVLGETQYF.

This clone has just one count. The chain is built from TRBV5-4 and TRBJ2-3, with 7 bases aligning to TRBD1. CDR3 length: 16 residues. The V gene's germline CDR1 is SGHNT and CDR2 YYREEE (reference sequence). Losses at the gene ends were 4 bases for V and 4 bases for J; bases not matched to a gene: 12. CDR3 coding DNA: TGTGCCAGCAGCCCGGGGACCAGGGGGACCGCAGATACGCAGTATTTT. Its protein is CASSPGTRGTADTQYF.

The V call is TRBV7-2, the J call TRBJ1-6; D is possibly TRBD1 (5 bases). The germline V gene encodes CDR1 SGHTA and CDR2 FQGNSA. V lost 3 bases and J 6 bases, leaving 18 bases between the germline ends. The length of the CDR3 is 17 residues. CDR3 region: CASSFPPRVRANSPLHF. For the CDR3, the DNA is TGTGCCAGCAGCTTCCCCCCCAGGGTGCGGGCTAATTCACCCCTCCACTTT.

The V gene is TRBV14, the J gene TRBJ2-7, with 7 positions matching TRBD1. Germline-derived CDR1 and CDR2 are SGHDN and FVKESK. This CDR3 comprises 13 residues. J lost 3 bases, V lost 5 bases, and 4 bases had no gene match. CDR3 in amino acids: CASSDRVDYEQYF. DNA for the CDR3: TGTGCCAGCAGCGACAGGGTGGACTACGAGCAGTACTTC.

This chain joins TRBV14 and TRBJ2-7; D not resolved. The CDR3 is made up of 14 amino acids. V lost 0 bases, J lost 2 bases, and 8 bases lay in between. Germline CDR1 and CDR2: SGHDN and FVKESK. CDR3 coding DNA: TGTGCCAGCAGCCAAGATCTTTTGGCCTACGAGCAGTACTTC. It specifies CASSQDLLAYEQYF. The whole variable domain, filled in from reference TRBV14 and TRBJ2-7, reads EAGVTQFPSHSVIEKGQTVTLRCDPISGHDNLYWYRRVMGKEIKFLLHFVKESKQDESGMPNNRFLAERTGGTYSTLKVQPAELEDSGVYFCASSQDLLAYEQYFGPGTRLTVT.

This chain links TRBV6-5 with TRBJ1-1; 7 bases match TRBD1. V shed 2 bases and J 7 bases; nucleotides not matched to a gene: 7. CDR1 MNHEY and CDR2 SVGAGI come from the germline V gene. The length of the CDR3 is 14 residues. The CDR3 region is CASSYLDRVSEAFF. CDR3 DNA: TGTGCCAGCAGTTACCTTGACAGGGTGAGTGAAGCTTTCTTT.

The chain couples TRBV5-1 to TRBJ1-2; 10 positions match TRBD1. The CDR3 runs to 14 residues. Germline values: CDR1 SGHRS, CDR2 YFSETQ. The trim removed 4 bases at V and 8 bases at J, leaving 8 bases unmatched. The CDR3 sequence: CASSNPGQGKGYTF. CDR3 sequence (DNA): TGCGCCAGCAGCAACCCGGGACAGGGGAAAGGCTACACCTTC.

The rearrangement links TRBV5-1 to TRBJ2-5; 9 nucleotides align to TRBD2. The germline V gene has CDR1 SGHRS and CDR2 YFSETQ. With V trimmed by 4 bases and J by 5 bases, 15 bases remained unmatched. The CDR3 consists of 17 residues. CDR3 in DNA: TGCGCCAGCAGCCCGGGACTAGCCTTTGGGGTTGGGGAGACCCAGTACTTC. Protein: CASSPGLAFGVGETQYF.

This clone was detected a few times. The genes are TRBV19 and TRBJ2-1; the match to TRBD2 covers 8 bases. This CDR3 contains 14 residues. CDR1 and CDR2 from the germline V gene are LNHDA and SQIVND (reference sequence). J lost 7 bases, V lost 3 bases, and 5 bases had no gene match. This chain's CDR3 is CASSIGLAVNEQFF. DNA for the CDR3: TGTGCCAGTAGTATCGGACTAGCCGTTAATGAGCAGTTCTTC.

The V gene is TRBV14, the J gene TRBJ2-2; weak D call: TRBD1 (5 bases). Deletions cut 5 bases from V and 6 bases from J, with 13 bases between. Per germline, CDR1 SGHDN and CDR2 FVKESK. The CDR3 totals 14 residues. DNA of the CDR3: TGTGCCAGCAGCTCATTACAGGACGCCGGGGAGCTGTTTTTT. Translating it yields CASSSLQDAGELFF.

This clone has only a few counts. The chain joins TRBV7-8 to TRBJ2-2; no definite D call. CDR1 is SGHVS, CDR2 FQNEAQ, per germline. The CDR3 is made up of 14 amino acids. Trimming left V 6 bases short and J 0 bases short, with 8 bases between. For the CDR3, the DNA is TGTGCCAGCAGTCTTAGGCCGAACACCGGGGAGCTGTTTTTT. Its protein product is CASSLRPNTGELFF.

The chain is built from TRBV6-5 and TRBJ1-1; D is possibly TRBD1 (6 bases). V lost 10 bases, J lost 3 bases, and 18 bases lay in between. There are 14 residues in the CDR3. Per the germline V gene, CDR1 is MNHEY and CDR2 is SVGAGI. The CDR3 loop reads CATMFLGGHTEAFF. CDR3 sequence (DNA): TGTGCCACCATGTTCCTAGGGGGGCACACTGAAGCTTTCTTT.

This clone was seen once. V usage is TRBV10-3 and J usage is TRBJ1-5, with D unclear. Looked up from germline, CDR1 is ENHRY and CDR2 is SYGVKD. Trimming took off 0 bases at V and 4 bases at J, with 10 bases between the two ends. The CDR3 extends over 15 amino acids. Written as DNA, the CDR3 is TGTGCCATCAGTGAGTCTTCCGTACCGAATCAGCCCCAGCATTTT. This codes for CAISESSVPNQPQHF.

Only one count was recorded for this clone. The chain has TRBV7-9 and TRBJ2-3; D remains unclear. The ends were cut back, 4 bases at V and 7 bases at J, with 9 bases in the middle. This CDR3 comprises 12 residues. CDR1 is SEHNR and CDR2 is FQNEAQ in the germline V gene (reference sequence). CDR3 in amino acids: CASSSLKHTQYF. The CDR3 nucleotides are TGTGCCAGCAGCTCATTAAAACATACGCAGTATTTT.

The rearrangement uses TRBV4-1 and TRBJ2-5; 9 bases match TRBD2. V lost 1 base and J lost 1; bases outside the gene matches: 4. In germline, CDR1 is MGHRA, CDR2 YSYEKL. The CDR3 is 16 amino acids. CDR3 in amino acids: CASSQGGGGVQETQYF. The DNA of the CDR3 is TGCGCCAGCAGCCAAGGGGGCGGGGGGGTCCAAGAGACCCAGTACTTC.

The chain couples TRBV5-4 to TRBJ2-1; 8 bases align to TRBD1. This CDR3 comprises 12 residues. V lost 0 bases and J lost 15; bases outside the gene matches: 5. CDR1 SGHNT and CDR2 YYREEE come from the germline V gene (reference sequence). CDR3 protein: CASSLADRARFF. In DNA form, the CDR3 reads TGTGCCAGCAGCTTGGCGGACAGGGCAAGGTTCTTC.

The chain links TRBV5-5 to TRBJ2-1; D is unresolved. Germline CDR1 and CDR2: SGHKS and YYEKEE (reference sequence). The V end was cut by 2 bases, the J end by 5 bases, with 11 bases between. This CDR3 is 14 amino acids long. For the CDR3, the DNA is TGTGCCAGCAGCTTCCTAGTCTTCGACAATGAGCAGTTCTTC. Translating gives CASSFLVFDNEQFF.